Given below is one TCR beta chain in context. This specimen comes from a study of cytomegalovirus exposure and HLA in healthy donors. It was with 60 Vbeta and 13 Jbeta primers that the PCR ran. Sequencing used immunoSEQ multiplex PCR; TCRdb keeps in-frame clones, though not all of them. This sample yields 100,000 to 150,000 clones, of which around two thirds are seen a single time; approximately 2.6% belongs to the top ten. CDR3 length equals 13 residues. Germline V gene sequence: CDR1 GTSNPN, CDR2 SVGIG (reference sequence). V lost 2 bases to trimming and J lost 6 bases, with 13 bases between them. The TCR sequence derives from a human donor in good health. The rearrangement uses TRBV30 and TRBJ1-2, with a possible D match to TRBD1 (6 bases). Sequencing input: PBMCs. The CDR3 DNA reads as TGTGCCTGGAGTCCGGGACAATTGAATGGCTACACCTTC. It is translated as CAWSPGQLNGYTF.